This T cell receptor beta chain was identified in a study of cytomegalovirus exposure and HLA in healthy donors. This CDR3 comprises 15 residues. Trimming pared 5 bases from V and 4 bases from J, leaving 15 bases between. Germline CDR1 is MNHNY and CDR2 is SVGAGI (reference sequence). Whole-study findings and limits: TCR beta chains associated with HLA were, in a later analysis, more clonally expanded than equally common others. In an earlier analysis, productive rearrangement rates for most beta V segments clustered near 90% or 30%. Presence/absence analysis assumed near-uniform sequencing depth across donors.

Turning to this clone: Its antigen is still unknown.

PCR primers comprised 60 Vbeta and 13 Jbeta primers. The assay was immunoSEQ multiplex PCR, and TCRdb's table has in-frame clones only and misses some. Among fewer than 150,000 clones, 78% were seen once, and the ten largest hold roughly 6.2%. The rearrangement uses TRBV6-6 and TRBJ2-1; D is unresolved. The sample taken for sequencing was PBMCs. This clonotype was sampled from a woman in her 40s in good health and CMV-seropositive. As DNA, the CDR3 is TGTGCCAGCAGTGGGTCAGGATTCCTATACAATGAGCAGTTCTTC. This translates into CASSGSGFLYNEQFF.